This entry is about one TCR beta chain. The antigen is unknown. The data are from a study of beta chain features in type 1 diabetes. Reverse transcription of all isolated RNA meant that expressed TCRB transcripts were sequenced. Approximately 3.6 million reads, on average, came from each naive, central memory and regulatory T cell sample. Sequencing was performed with immunoSEQ multiplex PCR; in TCRdb, only in-frame clones are kept and a portion is missing. The table includes around 250,000 clones, roughly 20% detected once. Looked up from germline, CDR1 is SGDLS and CDR2 is YYNGEE. CDR3 length: 16 residues. Losses at the gene ends were 4 bases for V and 6 bases for J; bases not matched to a gene: 13. Whole-study results and caveats: Moderately but significantly shorter TCRB CDR3s were found in Type 1 diabetes patients in all four CD4+ subsets. Patients showed naive, central memory and Treg TCRB repertoires that appeared more similar than those of healthy donors.

The rearrangement links TRBV9 to TRBJ2-7; 10 nucleotides agree with TRBD2. The sequencing input was naive CD4+ T cells from blood. The clonotype was recovered from a woman aged 35 to 49 with type 1 diabetes. The CDR3 DNA reads TGTGCCAGCAGCCCATCAAGTGGTAGCGGGGGGCGCGAGCAGTACTTC. As protein: CASSPSSGSGGREQYF.